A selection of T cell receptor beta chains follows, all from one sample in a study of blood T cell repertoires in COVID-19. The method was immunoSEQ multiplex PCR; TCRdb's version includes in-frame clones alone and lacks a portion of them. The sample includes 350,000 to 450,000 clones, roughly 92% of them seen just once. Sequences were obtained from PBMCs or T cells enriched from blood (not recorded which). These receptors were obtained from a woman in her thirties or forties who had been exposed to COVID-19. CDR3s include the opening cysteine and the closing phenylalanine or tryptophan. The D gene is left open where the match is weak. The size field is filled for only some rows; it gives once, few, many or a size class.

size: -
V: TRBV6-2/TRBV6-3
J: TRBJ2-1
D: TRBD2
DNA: TGTGCCAGCAGTTACTTAGCGGGAGGTGGTGAGCAGTTCTTC
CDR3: CASSYLAGGGEQFF

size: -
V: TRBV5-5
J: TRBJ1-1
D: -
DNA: TGTGCCAGCAGCCCGAGAGGCGGGATGAACACTGAAGCTTTCTTT
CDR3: CASSPRGGMNTEAFF

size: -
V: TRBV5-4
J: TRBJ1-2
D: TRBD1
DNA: TGTGCCAGCAGATCGACAGGGGGCGCTAACTATGGCTACACCTTC
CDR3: CASRSTGGANYGYTF

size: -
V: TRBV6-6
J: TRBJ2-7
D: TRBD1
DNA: TGTGCCAGCAGTTTAGCCGGGACAGACTTTCCAAGCGAGCAGTACTTC
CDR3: CASSLAGTDFPSEQYF

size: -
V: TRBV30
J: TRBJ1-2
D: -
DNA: TGTGCCTGGAGTGGAGACATTGCTAACTATGGCTACACCTTC
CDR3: CAWSGDIANYGYTF

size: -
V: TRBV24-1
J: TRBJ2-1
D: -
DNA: TGTGCCACCAGTGATTTGAAGGGAGGTTCCTACAATGAGCAGTTCTTC
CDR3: CATSDLKGGSYNEQFF

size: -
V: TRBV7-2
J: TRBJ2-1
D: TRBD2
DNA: TGTGCCAGCAGCCGGGATTTAGCGGGAGGTCTCTTAACGGAGAAGTTCTTC
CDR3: CASSRDLAGGLLTEKFF

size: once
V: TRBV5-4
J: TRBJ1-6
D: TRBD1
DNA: TGTGCCAGCAGCGAGACAGGGACGCAATATAATTCACCCCTCCACTTT
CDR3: CASSETGTQYNSPLHF

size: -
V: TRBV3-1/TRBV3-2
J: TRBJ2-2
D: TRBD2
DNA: TGTGCCAGCAGCCAATCCGCCGGTAGCGGGAGGGCTGGTGCTGGGGAGCTGTTTTTT
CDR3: CASSQSAGSGRAGAGELFF

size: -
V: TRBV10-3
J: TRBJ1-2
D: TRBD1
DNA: TGTGCCATCAGAGCCGCCGGGACAGGGGACTATGGCTACACCTTC
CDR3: CAIRAAGTGDYGYTF

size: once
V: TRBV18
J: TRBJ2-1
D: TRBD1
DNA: TGTGCCAGCTCACCAATTACAGGGGGCAATGAGCAGTTCTTC
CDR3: CASSPITGGNEQFF

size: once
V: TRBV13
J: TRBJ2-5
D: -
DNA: TGTGCCAGCAGTGTGTCTGAGACCCAGTACTTC
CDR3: CASSVSETQYF

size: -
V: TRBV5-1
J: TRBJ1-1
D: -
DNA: TGCGCCAGCAGCTTGGGAGGGGTAACAGGGAGCACTGAAGCTTTCTTT
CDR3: CASSLGGVTGSTEAFF

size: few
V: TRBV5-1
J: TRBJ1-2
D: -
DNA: TGCGCCAGCAGCTTGGGGCAGATCCCAGCTAACTATGGCTACACCTTC
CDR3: CASSLGQIPANYGYTF

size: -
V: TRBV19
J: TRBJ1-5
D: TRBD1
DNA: TGTGCCAGTAGTTTCGGACAGGTCAGCAATCAGCCCCAGCATTTT
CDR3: CASSFGQVSNQPQHF

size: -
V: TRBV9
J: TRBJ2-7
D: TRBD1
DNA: TGTGCCAGCAGCGTAGGGACAGGGGGGACCTACGAGCAGTACTTC
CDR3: CASSVGTGGTYEQYF

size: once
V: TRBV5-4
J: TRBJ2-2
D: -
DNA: TGTGCCAGCCGGGACTTAGTGGGTGACACCGGGGAGCTGTTTTTT
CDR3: CASRDLVGDTGELFF

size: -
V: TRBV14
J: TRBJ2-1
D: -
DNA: TGTGCCAGCAGCCCCTACCGGTTCAATGAGCAGTTCTTC
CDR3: CASSPYRFNEQFF

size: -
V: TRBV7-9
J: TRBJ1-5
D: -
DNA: TGTGCCAGCAGCCCTGGGGGGGGTAATCAGCCCCAGCATTTT
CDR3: CASSPGGGNQPQHF

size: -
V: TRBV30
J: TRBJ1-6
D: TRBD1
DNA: TGTGCCTGGAACGATTGGGACAGGGGGGACTCACCCCTCCACTTT
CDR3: CAWNDWDRGDSPLHF

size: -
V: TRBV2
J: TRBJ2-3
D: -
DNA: TGTGCCAGCAGTGAGGCAGGATCTGTAGATACGCAGTATTTT
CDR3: CASSEAGSVDTQYF

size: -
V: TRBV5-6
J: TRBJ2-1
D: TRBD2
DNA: TGTGCCAGCAGCTTGGCCCTAGCGGGAGTGAGGTACAATGAGCAGTTCTTC
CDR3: CASSLALAGVRYNEQFF

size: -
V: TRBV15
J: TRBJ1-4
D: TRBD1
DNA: TGTGCCACCAGCGATGACAGGGGCGTAAATGAAAAACTGTTTTTT
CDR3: CATSDDRGVNEKLFF

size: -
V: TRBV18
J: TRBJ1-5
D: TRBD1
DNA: TGTGCCAGCTCACAGACAGGGGTAGAACAGCCCCAGCATTTT
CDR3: CASSQTGVEQPQHF

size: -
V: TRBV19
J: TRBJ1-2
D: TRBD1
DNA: TGTGCCTCGAGATGGGAAGGGGCGGACAGGGGGAAAGGCTACACCTTC
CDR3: CASRWEGADRGKGYTF

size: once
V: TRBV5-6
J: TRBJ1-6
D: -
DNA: TGTGCCAGCAGCGGGAGGGGCAGGAGGGTTAATTCACCCCTCCACTTT
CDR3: CASSGRGRRVNSPLHF

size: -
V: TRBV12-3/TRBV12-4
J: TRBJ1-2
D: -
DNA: TGTGCCAGCAGTTGGGCGGGGATCGGAGGCTACACCTTC
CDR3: CASSWAGIGGYTF

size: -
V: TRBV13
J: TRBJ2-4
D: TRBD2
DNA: TGTGCCAGCAGCCACGAGCGGGATCGGCCAAACATTCAGTACTTC
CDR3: CASSHERDRPNIQYF

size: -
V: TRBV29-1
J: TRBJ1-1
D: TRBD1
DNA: TGCAGCGTTGAAGAAAACAGGGGAAGGACTGAAGCTTTCTTT
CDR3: CSVEENRGRTEAFF

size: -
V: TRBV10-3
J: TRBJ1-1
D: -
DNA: TGTGCCACCCGCTACGAGCTGAACACTGAAGCTTTCTTT
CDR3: CATRYELNTEAFF

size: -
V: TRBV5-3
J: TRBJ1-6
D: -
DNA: TGTGCCAGAAGCTTGGCCTTCCAGGGTACCTCACCCCTCCACTTT
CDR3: CARSLAFQGTSPLHF

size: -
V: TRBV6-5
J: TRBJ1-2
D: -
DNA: TGTGCCAGCAGTTATGGGGGGAATAACTATGGCTACACCTTC
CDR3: CASSYGGNNYGYTF

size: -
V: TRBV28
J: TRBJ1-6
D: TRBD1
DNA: TGTGCCAGCAGGCCACAGGGGAGTAATTCACCCCTCCACTTT
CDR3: CASRPQGSNSPLHF